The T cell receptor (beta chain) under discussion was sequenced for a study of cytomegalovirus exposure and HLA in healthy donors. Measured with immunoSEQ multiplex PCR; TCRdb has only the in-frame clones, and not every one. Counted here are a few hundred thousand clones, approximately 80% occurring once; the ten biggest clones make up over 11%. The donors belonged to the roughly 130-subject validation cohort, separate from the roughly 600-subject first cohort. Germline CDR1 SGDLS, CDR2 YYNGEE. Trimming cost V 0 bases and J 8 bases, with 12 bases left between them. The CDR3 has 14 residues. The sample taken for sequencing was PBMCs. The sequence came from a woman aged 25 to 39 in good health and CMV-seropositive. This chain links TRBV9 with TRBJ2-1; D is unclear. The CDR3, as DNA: TGTGCCAGCAGCGTAGTCTGGGATTCGGATGAGCAGTTCTTC. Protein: CASSVVWDSDEQFF.